A selection of T cell receptor beta chains follows, all from one sample in a study of neurological immune-mediated disorders. TCRdb reanalysed the 5' RACE reads using MiXCR and keeps one entry per CDR3 protein. This sample yields approximately 50,000 distinct CDR3 sequences, of which roughly 3.8% are seen a single time; over 5% belongs to the top ten. The sample taken for sequencing was PBMCs. These receptors all come from a man aged 55 to 70 with multiple sclerosis. Both conserved end residues are part of each CDR3. A D gene is named only where the DNA matches it firmly. Clone size is not always given. Where it is, it says once, few, many or a class for expanded clones.

cdr3_aa cdr3_nt j_call v_call d_call clone_size
CASSRVGVFSSTDTQYF TGTGCCAGCAGCCGGGTGGGAGTATTCTCTAGCACAGATACGCAGTATTTT TRBJ2-3 TRBV27 NA many
CASSLGTGRPPWGEQFF TGTGCCAGCAGCTTAGGTACCGGCAGACCTCCCTGGGGTGAGCAGTTCTTC TRBJ2-1 TRBV7-9 NA many
CASSSNGVPPTNEKLFF TGTGCCAGCAGCTCAAATGGGGTGCCTCCAACTAATGAAAAACTGTTTTTT TRBJ1-4 TRBV7-2 NA many
CASWGQGPYEQYF TGTGCCAGCTGGGGACAGGGGCCTTACGAGCAGTACTTC TRBJ2-7 TRBV28 TRBD1 many
CASKSGSDTDTQYF TGCGCCAGCAAAAGCGGATCCGACACAGATACGCAGTATTTT TRBJ2-3 TRBV5-1 NA many
CASSVAGGNTIYF TGTGCCAGCAGCGTAGCAGGAGGAAACACCATATATTTT TRBJ1-3 TRBV9 NA many
CASKNLGGAVDEQYF TGTGCCAGCAAGAACCTCGGGGGCGCGGTGGACGAGCAGTACTTC TRBJ2-7 TRBV3-1 NA many
CASGQGTGETDTQYF TGCGCCAGCGGCCAAGGGACAGGGGAGACAGATACGCAGTATTTT TRBJ2-3 TRBV10-1 TRBD1 many
CASSPGIAGGIEQFF TGCGCCAGCAGCCCGGGGATAGCGGGGGGAATTGAGCAGTTCTTC TRBJ2-1 TRBV10-2 TRBD2 many
CASSPALRSRDSSYNEQFF TGTGCCAGCAGTCCCGCACTAAGGAGCCGGGACAGCTCCTACAATGAGCAGTTCTTC TRBJ2-1 TRBV27 TRBD1 many
CSAEEVSSYNEQFF TGCAGTGCGGAGGAGGTCAGCTCCTACAATGAGCAGTTCTTC TRBJ2-1 TRBV20-1 NA many
CSAPGTYREKNTEAFF TGCAGTGCTCCTGGGACTTACAGGGAAAAAAACACTGAAGCTTTCTTT TRBJ1-1 TRBV20-1 NA many
CASSSRQGGNEQFF TGTGCCAGCAGCTCTCGACAGGGAGGGAATGAGCAGTTCTTC TRBJ2-1 TRBV5-4 NA many
CSATTERGVRYEQYF TGCAGTGCAACCACCGAACGGGGGGTTAGATACGAGCAGTACTTC TRBJ2-7 TRBV20-1 TRBD2 many
CSPKGANTGELFF TGCAGTCCGAAGGGGGCGAACACCGGGGAGCTGTTTTTT TRBJ2-2 TRBV20-1 NA many
CASSLVVAETGKNIYF TGTGCCAGCAGCTTAGTGGTAGCAGAGACTGGAAAAAACATATATTTT TRBJ1-3 TRBV7-9 NA few
CSAISLRDRGQYF TGCAGTGCCATATCCCTCCGGGACAGGGGGCAGTATTTT TRBJ2-3 TRBV20-1 TRBD1 many
CASSDDTGRQFF TGTGCCAGCAGCGACGATACAGGGAGGCAGTTCTTC TRBJ2-1 TRBV7-9 NA NA
CATLYAYEQYF TGTGCCACCCTATATGCCTACGAGCAGTACTTC TRBJ2-7 TRBV28 NA many
CASSLVLQTGELFF TGTGCCAGCAGTTTAGTTCTTCAAACCGGGGAGCTGTTTTTT TRBJ2-2 TRBV12-3/TRBV12-4 NA many
CASIQDPQGSNQHQHF TGTGCCAGCATCCAAGATCCACAGGGAAGCAATCAGCACCAGCATTTT TRBJ1-5 TRBV3-1 NA NA
CASSLGPSGRTDTQYF TGTGCCAGCAGCTTGGGTCCTAGCGGGAGAACAGATACGCAGTATTTT TRBJ2-3 TRBV5-6 TRBD2 many
CASSFANIPYEQYF TGTGCCAGCAGTTTCGCGAACATTCCCTACGAGCAGTACTTC TRBJ2-7 TRBV12-3/TRBV12-4 NA many
CASSATGGFPYNEQFF TGTGCCAGCTCAGCGACAGGGGGCTTTCCCTACAATGAGCAGTTCTTC TRBJ2-1 TRBV18 TRBD1 few
CASSLGQHYEQYF TGTGCCAGCAGTTTGGGACAGCACTACGAGCAGTACTTC TRBJ2-7 TRBV6-5 TRBD1 many
CASSHGTDSTDTQYF TGCGCCAGCAGCCACGGGACCGACAGCACAGATACGCAGTATTTT TRBJ2-3 TRBV5-1 NA many
CSATGTAYEAFF TGCAGTGCTACGGGGACGGCTTATGAAGCTTTCTTT TRBJ1-1 TRBV20-1 NA many
CSARSIDPGTSSGEQYF TGCAGTGCTAGATCAATAGACCCCGGGACTAGCAGTGGCGAGCAGTACTTC TRBJ2-7 TRBV20-1 TRBD2 many
CSAPPPLGFSYNEQFF TGCAGTGCTCCACCCCCCTTGGGGTTCTCCTACAATGAGCAGTTCTTC TRBJ2-1 TRBV20-1 NA many
CASSAAPASNQPQHF TGTGCCAGCAGCGCGGCACCGGCGAGCAATCAGCCCCAGCATTTT TRBJ1-5 TRBV5-5 NA many
CSARTTPQGTGELFF TGCAGTGCGAGAACGACCCCCCAGGGCACCGGGGAGCTGTTTTTT TRBJ2-2 TRBV20-1 NA many
CSASPPARPYEQYF TGCAGTGCTAGTCCCCCAGCGCGACCTTACGAGCAGTACTTC TRBJ2-7 TRBV20-1 NA NA
CASSQLGGAGLDTQYF TGTGCCAGCAGCCAATTAGGGGGCGCGGGATTGGATACGCAGTATTTT TRBJ2-3 TRBV5-6 NA many
CASRPGTGRSNTQYF TGTGCCAGCAGACCCGGGACTGGACGGAGTAATACGCAGTATTTT TRBJ2-3 TRBV7-2 NA many
CASSSRPNRGFPEAFF TGCGCCAGCAGCTCCAGGCCAAATAGGGGATTCCCTGAAGCTTTCTTT TRBJ1-1 TRBV5-1 NA many
CASSLESYNEQFF TGCGCCAGCAGCTTGGAGTCATACAATGAGCAGTTCTTC TRBJ2-1 TRBV5-1 NA many
CSAPDWGGIYSYEQYF TGCAGTGCTCCCGACTGGGGCGGAATATACTCCTACGAGCAGTACTTC TRBJ2-7 TRBV20-1 NA many
CSYWIGGGEQYF TGCAGTTATTGGATTGGGGGTGGCGAGCAGTACTTC TRBJ2-7 TRBV20-1 NA many
CASSLAPDSIQYNEQFF TGCGCCAGCAGCTTGGCCCCGGACTCGATACAATACAATGAGCAGTTCTTC TRBJ2-1 TRBV5-1 NA many
CASSLAGGTDTQYF TGTGCCAGCAGTTTGGCGGGGGGCACAGATACGCAGTATTTT TRBJ2-3 TRBV6-5 TRBD2 many
CSGGELTNEQFF TGCAGTGGGGGGGAACTCACGAATGAGCAGTTCTTC TRBJ2-1 TRBV20-1 NA many
CASRPTGTSVYNEQFF TGTGCCAGCAGGCCGACCGGGACTAGCGTATACAATGAGCAGTTCTTC TRBJ2-1 TRBV11-2 TRBD2 many
CSALTGGVETDTQYF TGCAGTGCTCTTACGGGGGGGGTGGAGACAGATACGCAGTATTTT TRBJ2-3 TRBV20-1 TRBD2 many
CSAAGTGANEKLFF TGCAGTGCGGCTGGGACAGGGGCTAATGAAAAACTGTTTTTT TRBJ1-4 TRBV20-1 TRBD1 many
CASRRDRGYGYTF TGTGCCAGCAGGCGGGACAGGGGATATGGCTACACCTTC TRBJ1-2 TRBV5-6 TRBD1 many
CSTPGPSTDTQYF TGCAGTACCCCTGGCCCTAGCACAGATACGCAGTATTTT TRBJ2-3 TRBV20-1 NA many